The 10 T cell receptor beta chains listed next were all sequenced from one sample in a study of blood T cell repertoires in COVID-19. Measured with immunoSEQ multiplex PCR; TCRdb has only the in-frame clones, and not every one. Among 180,000 or so clones, approximately 80% were seen once, and the ten largest hold approximately 12%. The specimen sequenced was PBMCs or T cells enriched from blood (not recorded which). The receptors shown here come from a woman in her fifties or sixties who had recovered from COVID-19.

This clone was seen a handful of times. This chain links TRBV7-9 with TRBJ2-3; 11 nucleotides match TRBD2. The trim removed 3 bases at V and 7 bases at J, leaving 9 bases unmatched. This CDR3 has 16 residues. CDR1 is SEHNR and CDR2 is FQNEAQ in the germline V gene (reference sequence). CDR3 sequence: CASSFWGLAEGYTQYF. The CDR3 nucleotides are TGTGCCAGCAGCTTCTGGGGACTAGCGGAGGGTTATACGCAGTATTTT.

The CDR3 DNA follows: TGTGCCACCCAAGAAATCGACAGGGGGGAAAAACTGTTTTTT. Its translation: CATQEIDRGEKLFF. The V and J genes are TRBV2 and TRBJ1-4; TRBD1 matches 9 bases. CDR3 length: 14 amino acids. V shed 10 bases, J shed 8 bases, and the junction held 11 bases outside the gene matches. The germline V gene encodes CDR1 SNHLY and CDR2 FYNNEI.

The chain combines TRBV7-2 with TRBJ2-3; tentatively, D is TRBD2 (5 bases). This CDR3 has 16 amino acids. V lost 5 bases and J 0 bases, leaving 15 bases between the germline ends. Germline loops: CDR1 SGHTA, CDR2 FQGNSA. CDR3 loop: CASSPSRTLSTDTQYF. DNA for the CDR3: TGTGCCAGCAGCCCTAGCCGGACCCTCAGCACAGATACGCAGTATTTT.

The V gene is TRBV2, the J gene TRBJ1-1; D possibly corresponds to TRBD1 (5 bases). The length of the CDR3 is 14 residues. Germline loops: CDR1 SNHLY, CDR2 FYNNEI. The V end was cut by 5 bases, the J end by 2 bases, with 12 bases between. The CDR3 DNA follows: TGTGCCAGCAGTCTCCAGGGAGGAAACACTGAAGCTTTCTTT. Translating it yields CASSLQGGNTEAFF.

The CDR3, as DNA: TGTGCCAGCAGCCCCCAGGGTGTAACTGAAGCTTTCTTT. As protein: CASSPQGVTEAFF. This rearrangement joins TRBV11-2 to TRBJ1-1; D is possibly TRBD1 (5 bases). This CDR3 has 13 amino acids. V lost 5 bases and J 5 bases, leaving 12 bases between the germline ends. CDR1 SGHAT and CDR2 FQNNGV come from the germline V gene.

A word on this clone: The same CDR3 also results from other DNA sequences found in this sample. The genes are TRBV2 and TRBJ2-2, with 7 bases identical to TRBD2. V gave up 1 base and J gave up 2 bases; unmatched junction bases: 7. This CDR3 has 17 residues. The germline CDR1 and CDR2 sequences are SNHLY and FYNNEI. CDR3 residues: CASSEVGLADNTGELFF. For the CDR3, the DNA is TGTGCCAGCAGTGAAGTCGGGCTAGCGGATAACACCGGGGAGCTGTTTTTT.

This chain joins TRBV28 and TRBJ2-2; TRBD1 aligns across 7 bases. The CDR3 extends over 14 amino acids. With 9 bases clipped from V and 1 base from J, the junction kept 5 bases outside the gene matches. CDR1 and CDR2 (germline): MDHEN, SYDVKM. The CDR3 DNA is TGTGCCAGTACTCGACAGGGGAACACCGGGGAGCTGTTTTTT. Translating gives CASTRQGNTGELFF.

The genes are TRBV5-1 and TRBJ2-1; 8 bases match TRBD1. With V trimmed by 4 bases and J by 12 bases, 6 bases remained unmatched. The CDR3 consists of 12 residues. Germline V gene sequence: CDR1 SGHRS, CDR2 YFSETQ. CDR3 sequence reads: CASSPDRVGQFF. CDR3 DNA: TGCGCCAGCAGCCCGGACAGGGTGGGGCAGTTCTTC. The variable domain in full, with the rest retrieved from reference TRBV5-1 and TRBJ2-1, is KAGVTQTPRYLIKTRGQQVTLSCSPISGHRSVSWYQQTPGQGLQFLFEYFSETQRNKGNFPGRFSGRQFSNSRSEMNVSTLELGDSALYLCASSPDRVGQFFGPGTRLTVL.

As concerns this clone: Within the sample, other DNA sequences also encode this same CDR3. The CDR3 here is CAISETGVSTDTQYF. The CDR3 DNA reads TGTGCCATCAGTGAGACAGGGGTATCCACAGATACGCAGTATTTT. This chain joins TRBV10-3 and TRBJ2-3, with 7 bases fitting TRBD1. Germline CDR1 and CDR2: ENHRY and SYGVKD. The CDR3 extends over 15 amino acids. V gave up 2 bases and J gave up 2 bases; unmatched junction bases: 4.

The rearrangement uses TRBV6-5 and TRBJ2-7; 10 nucleotides match TRBD2. CDR3 size: 14 residues. The junction had 6 bases not matched to a gene; V was cut back by 6 bases and J by 4 bases. Germline lookup yields CDR1 MNHEY and CDR2 SVGAGI. The CDR3 region is CASRDELAGYEQYF. The CDR3, as DNA: TGTGCCAGCAGGGACGAACTAGCGGGATACGAGCAGTACTTC.